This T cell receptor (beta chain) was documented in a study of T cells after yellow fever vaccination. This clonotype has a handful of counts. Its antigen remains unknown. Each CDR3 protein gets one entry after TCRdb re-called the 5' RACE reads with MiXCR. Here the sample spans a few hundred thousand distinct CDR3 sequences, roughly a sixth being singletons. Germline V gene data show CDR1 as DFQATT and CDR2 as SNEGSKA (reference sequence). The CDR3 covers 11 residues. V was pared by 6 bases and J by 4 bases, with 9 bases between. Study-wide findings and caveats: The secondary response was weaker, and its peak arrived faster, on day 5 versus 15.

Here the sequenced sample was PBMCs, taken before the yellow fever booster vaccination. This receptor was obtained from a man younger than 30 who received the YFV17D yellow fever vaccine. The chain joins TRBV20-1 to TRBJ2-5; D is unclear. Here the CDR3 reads CSAVRSETQYF. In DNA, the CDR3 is TGCAGTGCCGTGAGATCAGAGACCCAGTACTTC.